A selection of T cell receptor beta chains follows, all from one sample in a study of T-cell reconstitution after alpha-beta-depleted transplantation in children. TCRdb recomputed calls from the PCR reads with MiXCR, one row per CDR3 protein. The repertoire consists of around 110,000 distinct CDR3 sequences, with around a tenth occurring once and the leading ten covering around 35%. The source was PBMCs, collected before TCRalphabeta/CD19-depleted stem cell transplant. The receptors originated from a boy between 2 and 15 years old with acute lymphoblastic leukemia, due to receive a stem cell transplant. CDR3s include the opening cysteine and the closing phenylalanine or tryptophan. A D gene is named only where the DNA matches it firmly. Only part of the rows carry a size: once, few, many, or a class if the clone is expanded.

CDR3	DNA	length	size	V	J	D
CSAKGGASYEQYF	TGCAGTGCTAAGGGCGGGGCCTCCTACGAGCAGTACTTC	13	many	TRBV20-1	TRBJ2-7	-
CASSLRMDPRRLAGLCYEQYF	TGCGCCAGCAGCTTGAGGATGGACCCCCGAAGACTAGCGGGACTCTGCTACGAGCAGTACTTC	21	-	TRBV5-1	TRBJ2-7	TRBD2
CASSPGPMNTEAFF	TGTGCCAGCAGCCCCGGACCCATGAACACTGAAGCTTTCTTT	14	-	TRBV7-9	TRBJ1-1	-
CASSLRRGDNQPQHF	TGTGCCAGCAGTTTACGGAGGGGTGACAATCAGCCCCAGCATTTT	15	-	TRBV27	TRBJ1-5	-
CASSSRTGPYGYTF	TGTGCCAGCAGCTCCCGGACAGGCCCGTATGGCTACACCTTC	14	few	TRBV7-9	TRBJ1-2	TRBD1
CASSLEAGIGSAYEKLFF	TGTGCCAGCAGTTTAGAGGCCGGGATCGGTTCCGCGTATGAAAAACTGTTTTTT	18	-	TRBV12-3/TRBV12-4	TRBJ1-4	-
CASSPLGGGRTDTQYF	TGTGCCAGCAGTCCATTGGGGGGAGGGAGGACAGATACGCAGTATTTT	16	few	TRBV7-2	TRBJ2-3	TRBD2
CATSAASGELFF	TGTGCCACCAGTGCGGCGTCAGGGGAGCTGTTTTTT	12	few	TRBV24-1	TRBJ2-2	-
CASSYGPVETQYF	TGCGCCAGCAGCTACGGCCCGGTGGAGACCCAGTACTTC	13	many	TRBV5-1	TRBJ2-5	-
CASSPLTSGRDEQFF	TGTGCCAGCTCACCACTGACTAGCGGGAGGGATGAGCAGTTCTTC	15	many	TRBV18	TRBJ2-1	TRBD2
CASSGTAGNTIYF	TGTGCCAGCAGTGGGACAGCTGGAAACACCATATATTTT	13	-	TRBV12-3/TRBV12-4	TRBJ1-3	TRBD1
CASSHEGGLYGYTF	TGTGCCAGCAGCCACGAGGGTGGACTCTATGGCTACACCTTC	14	few	TRBV4-2	TRBJ1-2	-
CASSFRGNSLGEQYF	TGTGCCAGCAGCTTCCGCGGGAACTCCTTGGGGGAGCAGTACTTC	15	few	TRBV11-2	TRBJ2-7	-
CASSGLTTYEQYF	TGCGCCAGCAGCGGACTCACGACCTACGAGCAGTACTTC	13	many	TRBV5-1	TRBJ2-7	-
CASSQIRDVGYTF	TGTGCCAGCAGCCAGATCAGGGACGTTGGCTACACCTTC	13	few	TRBV7-9	TRBJ1-2	-
CSVGPTSSYEQYF	TGCAGCGTTGGGCCCACTAGCAGCTACGAGCAGTACTTC	13	-	TRBV29-1	TRBJ2-7	-
CASSPLAGGGNTIYF	TGTGCCAGCAGTCCGCTCGCAGGGGGGGGAAACACCATATATTTT	15	few	TRBV12-3/TRBV12-4	TRBJ1-3	TRBD1
CASSLGSLAGGYEQYF	TGTGCCAGCAGCTTAGGCAGCCTAGCGGGAGGCTACGAGCAGTACTTC	16	few	TRBV11-3	TRBJ2-7	TRBD2
CASTHPGTTNEKLFF	TGTGCCAGCACTCACCCAGGGACAACTAATGAAAAACTGTTTTTT	15	many	TRBV6-5	TRBJ1-4	-
CASSQTPTGGGETQYF	TGCGCCAGCAGCCAGACGCCCACAGGGGGCGGAGAGACCCAGTACTTC	16	many	TRBV5-1	TRBJ2-5	TRBD1
CSANPPTGGGSRTQYF	TGCAGTGCTAACCCGCCGACCGGGGGAGGGTCTCGGACCCAGTACTTC	16	few	TRBV20-1	TRBJ2-5	TRBD2
CASSAELETQYF	TGCGCCAGCAGTGCGGAGTTGGAGACCCAGTACTTC	12	many	TRBV10-2	TRBJ2-5	-
CASSLAMAGGYNEQFF	TGCGCCAGCAGCTTGGCCATGGCGGGAGGATACAATGAGCAGTTCTTC	16	many	TRBV5-1	TRBJ2-1	TRBD2